Listed below are T cell receptor beta chains from one sample, sequenced in a study of blood T cell repertoires in COVID-19. Data came from immunoSEQ multiplex PCR; TCRdb stores just in-frame clones and leaves some out. The data hold over 150,000 clones, with 70% to 90% observed a single time. The sequencing input was peripheral blood. The origin of the receptors is a man aged 50 to 60 with COVID-19, enrolled during active disease. Each CDR3 is given with its conserved first and last residue. The D gene is left open where the match is weak. A clone size is listed for some rows: how often the clone was seen (once, few, many), or a class if it is expanded.

D gene | J gene | V gene | clone size | CDR3 DNA | CDR3 protein
TRBD2 | TRBJ2-2 | TRBV19 | few | TGTGCCAGTAGTATTAATCGGTTAGCGGGGGGCCCGAACACCGGGGAGCTGTTTTTT | CASSINRLAGGPNTGELFF
NA | TRBJ2-2 | TRBV7-7 | NA | TGTGCTAGCAGCTTAGGAGCAGGGGCAAGTGGGGACACCGGGGAGCTGTTTTTT | CASSLGAGASGDTGELFF
NA | TRBJ2-5 | TRBV18 | once | TGTGCCAGCTCACCGCAGGCCCAGAGCCAAGAGACCCAGTACTTC | CASSPQAQSQETQYF
TRBD2 | TRBJ2-3 | TRBV27 | once | TGTGCCAGCAGTTCCCCCCCGGGGGGGCGGACGCAGTATTTT | CASSSPPGGRTQYF
TRBD1 | TRBJ2-2 | TRBV7-3 | NA | TGTGCCAGCAAAGCTGGGGGGACAGGGGTTAGCACCGGGGAGCTGTTTTTT | CASKAGGTGVSTGELFF
NA | TRBJ1-1 | TRBV9 | NA | TGTGCCAGCAGCCGTCCCAACAGGCCGGCTTTCTTT | CASSRPNRPAFF
TRBD1 | TRBJ1-2 | TRBV6-5 | once | TGTGCCAGTGGACAGGGGAATGGCTACACCTTC | CASGQGNGYTF
TRBD2 | TRBJ2-3 | TRBV19 | NA | TGTGCCAGTAGTATCTTAGCGGGAGGGCACACAGATACGCAGTATTTT | CASSILAGGHTDTQYF
TRBD2 | TRBJ2-1 | TRBV12-5 | NA | TGTGCTAGTGGTCGAGGAATAGCGGGCCCCCACAATGAGCAGTTCTTC | CASGRGIAGPHNEQFF
TRBD1 | TRBJ1-4 | TRBV10-3 | NA | TGTGCCATCAGTGAGACAGGGGTAATTGGTGAAAAACTGTTTTTT | CAISETGVIGEKLFF
TRBD2 | TRBJ2-2 | TRBV7-3 | NA | TGTGCCAGCAGCCCGTCTCAGGGCGCTAGCGGGGGTACCGGGGAGCTGTTTTTT | CASSPSQGASGGTGELFF
NA | TRBJ1-5 | TRBV12-3/TRBV12-4 | once | TGTGCCAGCAGTTTCGTGTCGGGGCCCCAGCATTTT | CASSFVSGPQHF
NA | TRBJ1-1 | TRBV5-5 | NA | TGTGCCAGCAGCTTGCAGAACACTGAAGCTTTCTTT | CASSLQNTEAFF
TRBD1 | TRBJ1-1 | TRBV13 | once | TGTGCCAGCAGCAAACCGGGACAGGGCGACACTGAAGCTTTCTTT | CASSKPGQGDTEAFF
TRBD1 | TRBJ2-2 | TRBV5-1 | once | TGCGCCAGCAGCCCTGGGACAGCGAACACCGGGGAGCTGTTTTTT | CASSPGTANTGELFF
TRBD2 | TRBJ2-1 | TRBV19 | NA | TGTGCCAGTAGTATAGAGCGACTAGCGGGAGGGGGTTATTTCAATGAGCAGTTCTTC | CASSIERLAGGGYFNEQFF
TRBD2 | TRBJ2-1 | TRBV6-4 | NA | TGTGCCAGCAGTGACTCTGGTCGACTAGCCTATGAGCAGTTCTTC | CASSDSGRLAYEQFF
NA | TRBJ2-1 | TRBV2 | NA | TGTGCCAGCAGTGATGGTCGGGGGTGGCTGTACAATGAGCAGTTCTTC | CASSDGRGWLYNEQFF
TRBD1 | TRBJ1-6 | TRBV7-9 | NA | TGTGCCAGCAGCTCCCCAGGGGGCGACTATAATTCACCCCTCCACTTT | CASSSPGGDYNSPLHF
NA | TRBJ1-5 | TRBV3-1/TRBV3-2 | NA | TGTGCCAGCAGCCAAGGGGGAGCTAATCAGCCCCAGCATTTT | CASSQGGANQPQHF
NA | TRBJ2-3 | TRBV5-6 | NA | TGTGCCAGCAGCTTGATGGGACAACCAACAGATACGCAGTATTTT | CASSLMGQPTDTQYF
TRBD2 | TRBJ2-5 | TRBV2 | NA | TGTGCCAGCAGTCTTGGGGCTAGCGGGGCCCAAGAGACCCAGTACTTC | CASSLGASGAQETQYF
NA | TRBJ1-5 | TRBV10-3 | NA | TGTGCCATCAGTGAAGGGGACAATCAGCCCCAGCATTTT | CAISEGDNQPQHF
TRBD2 | TRBJ2-1 | TRBV7-3 | NA | TGTGCCAGCAGCCGATCATCGGGGGGGCTTATCTACAATGAGCAGTTCTTC | CASSRSSGGLIYNEQFF
NA | TRBJ1-5 | TRBV6-2/TRBV6-3 | NA | TGTGCCAGCAGCACGCAATCTGGCGGAGGCAATCAGCCCCAGCATTTT | CASSTQSGGGNQPQHF